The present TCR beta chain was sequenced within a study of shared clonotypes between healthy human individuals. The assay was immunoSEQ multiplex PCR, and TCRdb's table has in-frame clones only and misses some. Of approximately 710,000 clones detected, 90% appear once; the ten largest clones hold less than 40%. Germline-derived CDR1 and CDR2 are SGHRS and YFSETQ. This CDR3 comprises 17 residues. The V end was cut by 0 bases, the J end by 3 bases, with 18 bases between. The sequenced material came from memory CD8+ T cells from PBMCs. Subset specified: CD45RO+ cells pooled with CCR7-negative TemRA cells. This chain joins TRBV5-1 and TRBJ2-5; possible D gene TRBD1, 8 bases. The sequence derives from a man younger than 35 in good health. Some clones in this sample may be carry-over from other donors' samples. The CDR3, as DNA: TGCGCCAGCAGCTTGGGGACAGGGACGGGAGGTGAAGAGACCCAGTACTTC. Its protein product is CASSLGTGTGGEETQYF.